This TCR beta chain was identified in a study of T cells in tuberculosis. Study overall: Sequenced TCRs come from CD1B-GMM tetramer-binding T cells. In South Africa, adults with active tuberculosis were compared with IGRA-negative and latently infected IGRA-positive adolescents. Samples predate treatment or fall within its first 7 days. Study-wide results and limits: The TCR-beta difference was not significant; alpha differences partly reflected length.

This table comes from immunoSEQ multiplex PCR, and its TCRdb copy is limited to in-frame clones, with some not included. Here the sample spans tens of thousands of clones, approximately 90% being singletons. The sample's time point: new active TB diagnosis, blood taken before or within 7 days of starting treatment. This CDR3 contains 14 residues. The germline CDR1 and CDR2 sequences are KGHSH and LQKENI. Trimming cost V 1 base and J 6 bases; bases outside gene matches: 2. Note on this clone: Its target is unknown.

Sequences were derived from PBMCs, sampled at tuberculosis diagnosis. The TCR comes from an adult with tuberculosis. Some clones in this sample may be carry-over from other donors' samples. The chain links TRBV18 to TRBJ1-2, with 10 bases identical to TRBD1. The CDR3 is CASSPRGTGDGYTF. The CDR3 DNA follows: TGTGCCAGCTCACCACGAGGGACAGGGGATGGCTACACCTTC.